The 21 T cell receptor beta chains listed next were all sequenced from one sample in a study of spatial heterogeneity in lung cancer. Regarding the study as a whole: Tumor mutation count correlated with how many alpha and beta TCRs expanded intratumorally.

TCRdb re-derived calls from the 5' RACE reads in MiXCR, one entry per CDR3 protein. The data hold 4,800 or so distinct CDR3 sequences, with around an eighth observed a single time. No antigen is known for these receptors. Time point denoted: sample taken at primary tumor resection. This specimen consisted of lung tumor tissue, obtained at surgery. The receptors shown here come from a male donor with early-stage non-small cell lung cancer.

This clonotype qualifies as medium-sized. This beta chain represents an off-target read in a library built for alpha chains; its size is of limited meaning. CDR3 coding DNA: TGTGCCAGCAGTCCCGGGGGAATGGCTCAAAATAGCAATCAGCCCCAGCATTTT. The encoded protein is CASSPGGMAQNSNQPQHF. V is TRBV6-6 and J is TRBJ1-5; possible D gene TRBD1, 5 bases. The CDR3 is made up of 18 amino acids. CDR1 is MNHNY, CDR2 SVGAGI, per germline (reference sequence). Trimming cost V 5 bases and J 0 bases, with 20 bases left between them.

This clonotype is classed as large (0.1 to 1%). Found in a library prepared for alpha chains, this beta chain is an off-target read, and its abundance has little meaning. The rearrangement uses TRBV20-1 and TRBJ2-3, with TRBD2 matching 10 bases. V dropped 6 bases and J dropped 1; count of bases not matched to a gene: 1. Germline CDR1 reads DFQATT; CDR2 reads SNEGSKA (reference sequence). This CDR3 contains 13 residues. The CDR3 sequence is CSAGTSGTDTQYF. The CDR3 nucleotides read TGCAGTGCCGGGACTAGCGGCACAGATACGCAGTATTTT.

This clonotype came up many times. This beta chain is a stray read from a library made for alpha chains; its abundance is not meaningful. The chain joins TRBV9 to TRBJ1-6; D uncertain. The CDR3 loop spans 15 amino acids. The germline CDR1 and CDR2 sequences are SGDLS and YYNGEE. Trimming shortened V by 4 bases and J by 0 bases, and 8 bases separated the two germline ends. For the CDR3, the DNA is TGTGCCAGCAGCACCCAGAGCTCCTATAATTCACCCCTCCACTTT. Translation: CASSTQSSYNSPLHF.

By sample fraction, this clonotype is medium-sized. Within a library made for alpha chains, this beta chain is off target, and its count is uninformative. The chain joins TRBV6-5 to TRBJ2-5, with a weak D call TRBD1 (5 bases). CDR1 MNHEY and CDR2 SVGAGI come from the germline V gene. CDR3 size: 13 residues. With 6 bases removed from V and 3 bases from J, the gap between germline ends came to 11 bases. The CDR3 bases are TGTGCCAGCAGCCTTGGGGCGGAAGAGACCCAGTACTTC. Amino acid sequence: CASSLGAEETQYF.

This clonotype has at least ten counts. This beta chain is a stray sequence in a library constructed for alpha chains; its clone size is not meaningful. The rearrangement links TRBV7-2 to TRBJ2-3; D is ambiguous. The length of the CDR3 is 12 residues. The ends were cut back, 5 bases at V and 8 bases at J, with 11 bases in the middle. Germline CDR1 SGHTA, CDR2 FQGNSA. CDR3 region: CASSDVSVTQYF. The CDR3 bases are TGTGCCAGCAGCGACGTCTCAGTTACGCAGTATTTT.

This clonotype has ten or more counts. Since it is a stray read in a library aimed at alpha chains, this beta chain has a size that is not meaningful. The chain uses TRBV18 and TRBJ2-7; TRBD2 agrees at 7 bases. Germline V gene lookup returns CDR1 KGHSH and CDR2 LQKENI. The CDR3 has 15 residues. With V trimmed by 0 bases and J by 1 base, 3 bases remained unmatched. The CDR3 region is CASSPPWEGSYEQYF. CDR3 sequence (DNA): TGTGCCAGCTCACCACCGTGGGAGGGGTCCTACGAGCAGTACTTC.

By its share, this clonotype is medium-sized. As an off-target read in a library built for alpha chains, this beta chain has a frequency of little significance. The V gene is TRBV10-2, the J gene TRBJ2-7, with 8 bases matching TRBD1. CDR3 length: 13 residues. CDR1 WSHSY and CDR2 SAAADI come from the germline V gene. The trim removed 8 bases at V and 6 bases at J, leaving 9 bases unmatched. The CDR3 is CASAPSTGVEQYF. CDR3 in DNA: TGCGCCAGCGCCCCCTCGACAGGGGTCGAGCAGTACTTC.

This clonotype was recorded many times. This beta chain lies outside the target of a library built for alpha chains; its clone size means little. This chain joins TRBV20-1 and TRBJ2-7; TRBD2 matches at 11 bases. This CDR3 region has 13 residues. Germline V CDR1 and CDR2: DFQATT, SNEGSKA (reference sequence). The CDR3 sequence is CSAPRLAGNEQYF. The CDR3 bases are TGCAGCGCCCCAAGACTAGCGGGAAACGAGCAGTACTTC.

As for this clonotype: A library prepared for alpha chains yielded this beta chain as an off-target read; its size is of little meaning. The chain has TRBV7-8 and TRBJ1-3; maybe TRBD1 (5 bases). The CDR3 is 15 residues long. Per germline, CDR1 SGHVS and CDR2 FQNEAQ. The V end was cut by 5 bases, the J end by 2 bases, with 13 bases between. The CDR3 region is CASSVAGGAGNTIYF. CDR3 nucleotide sequence: TGTGCCAGCAGCGTCGCTGGGGGAGCTGGAAACACCATATATTTT.

This clonotype occurred many times. This beta chain turned up in a library designed for alpha chains; as an off-target read, its abundance says little. The gene calls are TRBV20-1 and TRBJ2-1; D remains unclear. The CDR3 contains 11 residues. Germline CDR1 DFQATT, CDR2 SNEGSKA (reference sequence). V was trimmed by 4 bases and J by 8 bases, leaving 9 bases between them. CDR3: CSATGVDEQFF. Here the CDR3 DNA reads TGCAGTGCTACGGGTGTCGATGAGCAGTTCTTC.

By frequency in the sample, this clonotype is medium-sized (0.01 to 0.1%). This beta chain is a stray read from a library made for alpha chains; its abundance is not meaningful. The chain recombines TRBV7-3 with TRBJ1-2; TRBD1 matches at 10 bases. This CDR3 has 14 residues. Germline assignment: CDR1 SGHTA and CDR2 FQGTGA. Germline trimming cut 8 bases from V and 7 bases from J; bases unmatched to any gene: 10. CDR3 nucleotides: TGTGCCAGCTCCCCAGGGACAGGGGTGGGTGGCTACACCTTC. Residues: CASSPGTGVGGYTF.

This clonotype is judged medium-sized (0.01 to 0.1%). Found in a library prepared for alpha chains, this beta chain is an off-target read, and its abundance has little meaning. The rearrangement joins TRBV12-3 or TRBV12-4 to TRBJ2-2; a possible D gene is TRBD1 (6 bases). V was trimmed by 5 bases and J by 3 bases, leaving 22 bases between them. This CDR3 has 18 residues. The CDR3 region is CASSPYGYDTGHTGELFF. The CDR3 coding sequence is TGTGCCAGCAGTCCATACGGATACGACACAGGGCACACCGGGGAGCTGTTTTTT.

A word on this clonotype: Found in a library prepared for alpha chains, this beta chain is an off-target read, and its abundance has little meaning. The rearrangement links TRBV2 to TRBJ2-3, with D hard to call. CDR3 size: 11 residues. Germline CDR1 reads SNHLY; CDR2 reads FYNNEI. Deletions cut 4 bases from V and 8 bases from J, with 7 bases between. CDR3 residues: CASSVEVTQYF. The CDR3 nucleotides are TGTGCCAGCAGTGTTGAGGTTACGCAGTATTTT.

This clonotype is labeled as medium-sized (0.01 to 0.1%). With the library built for alpha chains, this beta chain is off target and its frequency is not meaningful. The chain carries TRBV30 and TRBJ1-2, with 9 bases fitting TRBD1. This CDR3 contains 14 residues. V gave up 3 bases and J gave up 8 bases; unmatched junction bases: 10. From germline, CDR1 is GTSNPN and CDR2 SVGIG (reference sequence). The CDR3 here is CAWRPPGQGKGYTF. The CDR3 nucleotides read TGTGCCTGGAGGCCCCCGGGACAGGGAAAAGGCTACACCTTC. The full variable domain, rest sourced from reference TRBV30 and TRBJ1-2, is SQTIHQWPATLVQPVGSPLSLECTVEGTSNPNLYWYRQAAGRGLQLLFYSVGIGQISSEVPQNLSASRPQDRQFILSSKKLLLSDSGFYLCAWRPPGQGKGYTFGSGTRLTVV.

This clonotype has more than one count but fewer than ten. This beta chain is an unintended read in a library built for alpha chains; its size means little. The rearrangement uses TRBV25-1 and TRBJ1-1, with D unresolved. CDR1 and CDR2 from the germline V gene are MGHDK and SYGVNS. The V end lost 1 base, the J end lost 3 bases, and 9 bases lay between the germline ends. The CDR3 sequence is 14 residues long. The CDR3 here is CASSEWRSHTEAFF. In nucleotides, the CDR3 is TGTGCCAGCAGTGAATGGAGGTCACACACTGAAGCTTTCTTT.

In its sample, this clonotype was seen many times. This beta chain represents an off-target read in a library built for alpha chains; its size is of limited meaning. The J gene is TRBJ2-7, the V gene TRBV20-1; no clear D. The CDR3 is 13 amino acids. Per the germline V gene, CDR1 is DFQATT and CDR2 is SNEGSKA (reference sequence). Trimming cost V 3 bases and J 4 bases, with 13 bases left between them. The CDR3 sequence: CSASGEIWYEQYF. CDR3 nucleotides: TGCAGTGCTAGTGGCGAGATTTGGTACGAGCAGTACTTC.

At least ten counts were recorded for this clonotype. For a library built for alpha chains, this beta chain is a stray read; little rests on its size. The chain is built from TRBV5-4 and TRBJ2-5; 7 bases agree with TRBD1. There are 14 residues in the CDR3. The V gene's germline CDR1 is SGHNT and CDR2 YYREEE (reference sequence). V lost 0 bases and J lost 5; bases outside the gene matches: 4. The CDR3 sequence: CASSLDRGPETQYF. CDR3 DNA: TGTGCCAGCAGCTTGGACAGGGGTCCCGAGACCCAGTACTTC.

This clonotype was detected a few times. As an off-target read in a library built for alpha chains, this beta chain has a frequency of little significance. The V and J genes are TRBV30 and TRBJ2-7, with a possible D match to TRBD1 (6 bases). This CDR3 spans 12 amino acids. CDR1 GTSNPN and CDR2 SVGIG come from the germline V gene (reference sequence). Trimming stripped 2 bases from V and 6 bases from J, with 11 bases between. The chain's CDR3 is CAWSRQVLEQYF. CDR3 DNA sequence: TGTGCCTGGAGTCGACAGGTTCTCGAGCAGTACTTC.

This clonotype was recorded many times. Being off target in a library aimed at alpha chains, this beta chain has a size of little meaning. The J gene is TRBJ2-3, the V gene TRBV7-9; D not certain. V shed 3 bases and J shed 3 bases, with 1 base lying between them. The CDR3 extends over 11 amino acids. The V gene's germline CDR1 is SEHNR and CDR2 FQNEAQ (reference sequence). The CDR3 protein is CASSFTDTQYF. For the CDR3, the DNA is TGTGCCAGCAGCTTTACAGATACGCAGTATTTT.

By sample fraction, this clonotype is medium-sized (0.01 to 0.1%). The library was designed around alpha chains, so this beta chain is a stray read whose abundance carries little weight. This sequence joins TRBV7-2 and TRBJ2-7; D remains unclear. With 5 bases removed from V and 0 bases from J, the gap between germline ends came to 2 bases. Germline-derived CDR1 and CDR2 are SGHTA and FQGNSA. The CDR3 sequence is 11 residues long. CDR3 in amino acids: CASSDSYEQYF. CDR3 nucleotides: TGTGCCAGCAGCGACTCCTACGAGCAGTACTTC. Full variable domain (missing parts from reference TRBV7-2 and TRBJ2-7): GAGVSQSPSNKVTEKGKDVELRCDPISGHTALYWYRQSLGQGLEFLIYFQGNSAPDKSGLPSDRFSAERTGGSVSTLTIQRTQQEDSAVYLCASSDSYEQYFGPGTRLTVT.

In its sample, this clonotype ranks as medium-sized (0.01 to 0.1%). The library was designed around alpha chains, so this beta chain is a stray read whose abundance carries little weight. J is TRBJ2-3 and V is TRBV7-2, with a possible D match to TRBD1 (6 bases). The CDR3 has 15 amino acids. Between the trimmed V and J ends, which lost 3 bases and 4 bases, there was a span of 14 bases. In germline, CDR1 is SGHTA, CDR2 FQGNSA. The CDR3 DNA reads as TGTGCCAGCAGCTTCCTTGGACAGCCCTCAGATACGCAGTATTTT. Its protein product is CASSFLGQPSDTQYF.